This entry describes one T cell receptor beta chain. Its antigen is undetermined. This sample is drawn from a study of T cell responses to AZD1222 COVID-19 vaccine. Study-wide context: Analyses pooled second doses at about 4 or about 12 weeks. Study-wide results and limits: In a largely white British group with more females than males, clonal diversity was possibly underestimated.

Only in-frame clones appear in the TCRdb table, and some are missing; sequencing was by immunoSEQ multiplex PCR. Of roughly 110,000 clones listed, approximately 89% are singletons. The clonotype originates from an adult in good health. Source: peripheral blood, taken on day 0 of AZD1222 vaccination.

CDR3 in DNA: TGTGCCTGGAGTAAGGGGGAGAGAGGCTACACCTTC. This encodes CAWSKGERGYTF. This chain uses TRBV30 with TRBJ1-2; maybe TRBD1 (6 bases). Germline CDR1 GTSNPN, CDR2 SVGIG (reference sequence). The CDR3 sequence is 12 residues long. V gave up 2 bases and J gave up 8 bases, with 12 bases separating them.